A single sample gave rise to the 18 T cell receptor beta chains below, sequenced in a study of blood T cell repertoires in COVID-19. The assay was immunoSEQ multiplex PCR, and TCRdb's table has in-frame clones only and misses some. Of over 150,000 clones in the sample, approximately 83% were seen once. Sequenced sample: peripheral blood. The receptors originated from a woman aged 55-70 years with acute or convalescent COVID-19.

The chain is built from TRBV6-2 or TRBV6-3 and TRBJ2-2, with 8 bases identical to TRBD2. V was pared by 6 bases and J by 0 bases, with 3 bases of the junction left unmatched. CDR1 and CDR2 from the germline V gene are MNHEY and SVGEGT. The CDR3 covers 15 residues. CDR3 region: CASSQTSANTGELFF. CDR3 coding DNA: TGTGCCAGCAGCCAGACTAGCGCGAACACCGGGGAGCTGTTTTTT.

This sequence joins TRBV7-9 and TRBJ2-3; D gene uncertain. Germline V gene lookup returns CDR1 SEHNR and CDR2 FQNEAQ (reference sequence). Trimming stripped 5 bases from V and 6 bases from J, with 6 bases between. This CDR3 has 11 amino acids. As DNA, the CDR3 is TGTGCCAGCAGCCTTATTGATACGCAGTATTTT. The encoded protein is CASSLIDTQYF.

Written as DNA, the CDR3 is TGTGCCAGCAGTACCTGGGACAGCGGCATCACCTTC. The encoded protein is CASSTWDSGITF. The chain is built from TRBV6-2 or TRBV6-3 and TRBJ1-2; 7 bases match TRBD1. V was pared by 5 bases and J by 13 bases, with 10 bases of the junction left unmatched. The CDR3 length is 12 residues. Germline V gene data show CDR1 as MNHEY and CDR2 as SVGEGT.

The chain couples TRBV20-1 to TRBJ1-1; D is possibly TRBD1 (6 bases). Germline V CDR1 and CDR2: DFQATT, SNEGSKA (reference sequence). Trimming pared 3 bases from V and 3 bases from J, leaving 11 bases between. The CDR3 extends over 13 amino acids. Here the CDR3 reads CSASDYRDTEAFF. The CDR3 nucleotides read TGCAGTGCTAGTGACTACAGGGACACTGAAGCTTTCTTT.

This clone came up once. CDR3 DNA: TGTGCCAGCAGCTTGGTCCCTTCAGGAGGGGCTGAAGCTTTCTTT. It is translated as CASSLVPSGGAEAFF. The rearrangement joins TRBV5-4 to TRBJ1-1; D possibly corresponds to TRBD1 (5 bases). With 0 bases removed from V and 6 bases from J, the gap between germline ends came to 15 bases. CDR1 is SGHNT, CDR2 YYREEE, per germline (reference sequence). This CDR3 has 15 amino acids.

This clone was detected only a few times. The V call is TRBV6-5, the J call TRBJ2-5; 11 positions match TRBD1. The V segment lost 8 bases and the J segment 5 bases; nucleotides outside the gene matches: 7. The CDR3 loop spans 14 amino acids. From germline, CDR1 is MNHEY and CDR2 SVGAGI. CDR3 sequence: CASRRDRGWETQYF. CDR3 sequence (DNA): TGTGCCAGCCGCCGGGACAGGGGGTGGGAGACCCAGTACTTC.

The table lists this clone with a few counts. V is TRBV6-5 and J is TRBJ1-2; D gene unclear. From germline, CDR1 is MNHEY and CDR2 SVGAGI. The CDR3 spans 15 residues. With 2 bases removed from V and 3 bases from J, the gap between germline ends came to 13 bases. The CDR3 sequence: CASSYVYRADYGYTF. CDR3 nucleotide sequence: TGTGCCAGCAGTTACGTATACAGAGCCGACTATGGCTACACCTTC.

The rearrangement joins TRBV4-1 to TRBJ2-2, with 11 positions matching TRBD1. The germline CDR1 and CDR2 sequences are MGHRA and YSYEKL. This CDR3 region has 16 residues. J lost 3 bases, V lost 4 bases, and 4 bases had no gene match. The CDR3: CASSLTGQGDTGELFF. The DNA for the CDR3 is TGCGCCAGCAGCCTCACGGGACAGGGGGACACCGGGGAGCTGTTTTTT.

V gene TRBV5-6 combines with J gene TRBJ2-1; D remains ambiguous. There are 12 residues in the CDR3. Germline CDR1 and CDR2: SGHDT and YYEEEE. V was clipped by 0 bases and J by 6 bases, with 4 bases between them. The CDR3 DNA is TGTGCCAGCAGCTTGGCCGGCAATGAGCAGTTCTTC. Translation: CASSLAGNEQFF.

Turning to this clone: This specimen includes other DNA sequences encoding the same CDR3. The CDR3 DNA is TGCGCCAGCAGCGAGGGACTAGCTCGGGAGACCCAGTACTTC. It yields the protein CASSEGLARETQYF. The rearrangement links TRBV5-1 to TRBJ2-5; 9 positions match TRBD2. Germline V CDR1 and CDR2: SGHRS, YFSETQ. V lost 4 bases to trimming and J lost 5 bases; unmatched junction nucleotides: 6. This CDR3 contains 14 residues.

The rearrangement links TRBV7-9 to TRBJ2-2, with TRBD1 identical over 11 bases. The germline V gene encodes CDR1 SEHNR and CDR2 FQNEAQ (reference sequence). Losses at the gene ends were 1 base for V and 4 bases for J; bases not matched to a gene: 5. The CDR3 sequence is 17 residues long. The CDR3: CASSLGGQGAFTGELFF. As DNA, the CDR3 is TGTGCCAGCAGCTTAGGTGGACAGGGGGCATTCACCGGGGAGCTGTTTTTT.

The CDR3 nucleotides are TGTGCCAGCAGCTTAGAGGGGCCAGGAAGAAACACCGGGGAGCTGTTTTTT. Protein sequence: CASSLEGPGRNTGELFF. The V and J genes are TRBV7-9 and TRBJ2-2, with a weak D call TRBD1 (5 bases). The V gene lost 1 base and the J gene lost 2 bases, with 14 bases spanning the gap. The CDR3 is 17 amino acids. Germline CDR1 and CDR2: SEHNR and FQNEAQ (reference sequence).

The chain recombines TRBV4-1 with TRBJ2-5; 10 positions agree with TRBD2. The germline V gene encodes CDR1 MGHRA and CDR2 YSYEKL. The junction had 8 bases not matched to a gene; V was cut back by 1 base and J by 3 bases. The CDR3 consists of 17 residues. The DNA of the CDR3 is TGCGCCAGCAGCCAAGGGGGTAGCGGGGGGATCGAAGAGACCCAGTACTTC. This encodes CASSQGGSGGIEETQYF.

This chain uses TRBV27 with TRBJ2-7, with 7 bases that match TRBD1. CDR3 size: 14 residues. V was clipped by 8 bases and J by 3 bases; unmatched bases: 10. Germline V gene lookup returns CDR1 MNHEY and CDR2 SMNVEV (reference sequence). The CDR3 sequence: CASWNRDSVYEQYF. The CDR3 nucleotides read TGTGCCAGCTGGAACCGGGACAGCGTCTACGAGCAGTACTTC.

This sequence joins TRBV6-5 and TRBJ2-7, with TRBD1 matching over 8 bases. Germline CDR1 reads MNHEY; CDR2 reads SVGAGI. The CDR3 has 15 amino acids. V gave up 6 bases and J gave up 3 bases; unmatched junction bases: 10. The chain's CDR3 is CASRQYRGAGYEQYF. The CDR3 DNA reads as TGTGCCAGCAGGCAATACAGGGGGGCTGGCTACGAGCAGTACTTC.

This chain connects TRBV2 to TRBJ1-2, with D unresolved. The V end was cut by 3 bases, the J end by 4 bases, with 12 bases between. CDR1 is SNHLY and CDR2 is FYNNEI in the germline V gene. This CDR3 is built from 14 residues. CDR3 coding DNA: TGTGCCAGCAGTGAGCAACGGTTATTCTATGGCTACACCTTC. This sequence encodes CASSEQRLFYGYTF.

The chain has TRBV7-9 and TRBJ2-1; D may be TRBD2 (6 bases). The CDR3 sequence is 14 residues long. The V end was cut by 2 bases, the J end by 5 bases, with 10 bases between. CDR1 is SEHNR, CDR2 FQNEAQ, per germline (reference sequence). CDR3 in amino acids: CASSLYGGNNEQFF. CDR3 nucleotides: TGTGCCAGCAGCTTATACGGGGGAAACAATGAGCAGTTCTTC.

This chain joins TRBV5-5 and TRBJ1-2; a possible D gene is TRBD1 (6 bases). Trimming cost V 0 bases and J 4 bases, with 22 bases left between them. The CDR3 runs to 18 residues. Germline V CDR1 and CDR2: SGHKS, YYEKEE (reference sequence). The CDR3 nucleotides read TGTGCCAGCAGCTTGGCGTCTTCGGGGGGCGGATCCCTCTATGGCTACACCTTC. Protein product: CASSLASSGGGSLYGYTF.